The 11 T cell receptor beta chains given below trace back to one sample, sequenced in a study of T-cell memory formation after mild COVID-19. TCRdb reanalysed the 5' RACE reads using MiXCR and keeps one entry per CDR3 protein. This sample has 100,000 to 150,000 distinct CDR3 sequences, with 15% to 20% found just once. The sample taken for sequencing was PBMCs or a T cell subset sorted from them (not recorded which). These receptors were obtained from a man in his late teens or twenties who had mild COVID-19 (a few samples of this study predate the infection). Cell type and time point are not known.

This clonotype was seen a few times. The chain links TRBV5-1 to TRBJ2-3; weak D call: TRBD2 (6 bases). CDR3 length equals 14 residues. Germline V CDR1 and CDR2: SGHRS, YFSETQ. V lost 4 bases and J 2 bases, leaving 11 bases between the germline ends. DNA for the CDR3: TGCGCCAGCAGCGGCGGGACTCCCACAGATACGCAGTATTTT. It codes for CASSGGTPTDTQYF.

In its sample, this clonotype was seen many times. The genes are TRBV23-1 and TRBJ2-3, with TRBD1 matching 10 bases. TRBV23-1 is an ORF for which the function is uncertain. V dropped 2 bases and J dropped 6; count of bases not matched to a gene: 11. The CDR3 contains 17 residues. The CDR3 sequence: CASSQEPGQGRGDTQYF. The CDR3 region has the DNA TGCGCCAGCAGTCAAGAACCGGGACAGGGGAGAGGGGATACGCAGTATTTT.

This clonotype has at least ten counts. The V and J genes are TRBV7-6 and TRBJ2-1; D tentatively fits TRBD1 or TRBD2 (5 bases each). V was trimmed by 1 base and J by 9 bases, leaving 16 bases between them. The CDR3 length is 15 residues. Germline CDR1 reads SGHVS; CDR2 reads FNYEAQ. CDR3 in DNA: TGTGCCAGCAGCTTAGAAGAGTGGGGGAGTCTTGAGCAGTTCTTC. This translates into CASSLEEWGSLEQFF.

The chain uses TRBV5-4 and TRBJ2-5, with 7 bases identical to TRBD1. The junction had 10 bases not matched to a gene; V was cut back by 3 bases and J by 5 bases. This CDR3 is 15 amino acids long. Germline V lookup: CDR1 SGHNT, CDR2 YYREEE (reference sequence). CDR3 nucleotide sequence: TGTGCCAGCAGCTCGCGGACAGGAACGTCGGAGACCCAGTACTTC. As protein: CASSSRTGTSETQYF. Full variable domain (rest looked up from reference TRBV5-4 and TRBJ2-5): ETGVTQSPTHLIKTRGQQVTLRCSSQSGHNTVSWYQQALGQGPQFIFQYYREEENGRGNFPPRFSGLQFPNYSSELNVNALELDDSALYLCASSSRTGTSETQYFGPGTRLLVL.

This clonotype was seen a handful of times. The chain has TRBV5-6 and TRBJ2-7; D ambiguous. Germline CDR1 and CDR2: SGHDT and YYEEEE. The CDR3 is 11 amino acids. V was clipped by 4 bases and J by 7 bases, with 9 bases between them. The DNA for the CDR3 is TGTGCCAGCAGCGACGATGTAGAGCAGTACTTC. Its translation is CASSDDVEQYF. The variable domain in full, with the rest retrieved from reference TRBV5-6 and TRBJ2-7, is DAGVTQSPTHLIKTRGQQVTLRCSPKSGHDTVSWYQQALGQGPQFIFQYYEEEERQRGNFPDRFSGHQFPNYSSELNVNALLLGDSALYLCASSDDVEQYFGPGTRLTVT.

This clonotype was counted only a few times. In nucleotides, the CDR3 is TGTGCCAGCAACCCGGACGGGGGCACCGGGGAGCTGTTTTTT. Amino acid sequence: CASNPDGGTGELFF. This chain connects TRBV6-6 to TRBJ2-2; possibly TRBD2 for D (6 bases). CDR1 is MNHNY and CDR2 is SVGAGI in the germline V gene (reference sequence). The CDR3 has 14 residues. Trimming pared 7 bases from V and 4 bases from J, leaving 13 bases between.

This clonotype turned up a few times. This chain connects TRBV28 to TRBJ1-2, with unresolved D. The CDR3 has 13 residues. Trimming removed 7 bases at V and 0 bases at J, with 9 bases between. Germline V gene sequence: CDR1 MDHEN, CDR2 SYDVKM. This CDR3 is CASTEYSNYGYTF. The CDR3 DNA reads TGTGCCAGCACCGAATATTCTAACTATGGCTACACCTTC.

CDR3 bases: TGTGCCAGCAGCTTAGAAGGTCGGAATTCACCCCTCCACTTT. Its protein is CASSLEGRNSPLHF. The chain employs TRBV7-9 and TRBJ1-6, with D unclear. The CDR3 has 14 amino acids. The V end lost 1 base, the J end lost 7 bases, and 8 bases lay between the germline ends. Germline V gene lookup returns CDR1 SEHNR and CDR2 FQNEAQ (reference sequence).

V and J are TRBV7-9 and TRBJ2-3; TRBD1 aligns across 8 bases. This CDR3 is built from 14 residues. CDR1 is SEHNR and CDR2 is FQNEAQ in the germline V gene (reference sequence). Germline trimming cut 4 bases from V and 5 bases from J; bases unmatched to any gene: 5. The CDR3 sequence: CASSSGQGRDTQYF. The CDR3 nucleotides are TGTGCCAGCAGCTCAGGACAGGGAAGAGATACGCAGTATTTT.

This rearrangement joins TRBV18 to TRBJ2-2; tentative D call: TRBD1 (6 bases). The CDR3 spans 17 residues. Germline-derived CDR1 and CDR2 are KGHSH and LQKENI. Deletions cut 0 bases from V and 2 bases from J, with 13 bases between. CDR3 in DNA: TGTGCCAGCTCACCACCGGGGACACTCGTTAACACCGGGGAGCTGTTTTTT. This encodes CASSPPGTLVNTGELFF.

This clonotype was recorded many times. This chain connects TRBV20-1 to TRBJ2-7; D is ambiguous. This CDR3 comprises 15 residues. Trimming took 5 bases from V and 4 from J, leaving 21 bases between them. The germline CDR1 and CDR2 sequences are DFQATT and SNEGSKA (reference sequence). CDR3 in DNA: TGCAGTGCTGCCCTCCCCTCTCTTGGGTCGTACGAGCAGTACTTC. Translated: CSAALPSLGSYEQYF.